These T cell receptor beta chains were read from a single sample in a study of chronic HIV infection and antiretroviral therapy. TCRdb reprocessed the 5' RACE reads via MiXCR and lists one record per CDR3 protein. The sample records 40,000 or so distinct CDR3 sequences, more than 8% being singletons. Source material: peripheral blood. The receptor set was obtained from an adult who had HIV and had not received antiretroviral therapy, or was an uninfected healthy control (not recorded which). Both conserved end residues are part of each CDR3. D genes are given only for firm matches. Size is omitted from some rows. Given values are once, few, many or a class for expanded clones.

size: few; D: .; J: TRBJ1-1; V: TRBV28; DNA: TGTGCCAGCAGGCCTCAGGGAACTGAAGCTTTCTTT; CDR3: CASRPQGTEAFF
size: few; D: .; J: TRBJ2-2; V: TRBV28; DNA: TGTGCCAGCAGCCGAGCGAGCGCAGGGGCCGGGGAGCTGTTTTTT; CDR3: CASSRASAGAGELFF
size: .; D: .; J: TRBJ2-7; V: TRBV12-3/TRBV12-4; DNA: TGTGCCAGCAGTAACTTGACGCGCTCCTACGAGCGGTACTTC; CDR3: CASSNLTRSYERYF
size: many; D: .; J: TRBJ2-2; V: TRBV2; DNA: TGTGCCAGCAGTGTGCAGATGAACACCGGGGAGCTGTTTTTT; CDR3: CASSVQMNTGELFF
size: many; D: TRBD2; J: TRBJ2-6; V: TRBV4-3; DNA: TGCGCCAGCAGCCAAGATCGGTTAGCGGGAGCAGGGGCCAACGTCCTGACTTTC; CDR3: CASSQDRLAGAGANVLTF
size: many; D: .; J: TRBJ2-5; V: TRBV3-1; DNA: TGTGCCAGCAGCCCAAACAGGGTAAAGAAGACCCAGTACTTC; CDR3: CASSPNRVKKTQYF
size: .; D: TRBD1; J: TRBJ1-1; V: TRBV2; DNA: TGTGCCAGCAGGAGGGGACAGGAAGCTTTCTTT; CDR3: CASRRGQEAFF
size: .; D: .; J: TRBJ1-1; V: TRBV29-1; DNA: TGCAGCGTGGAAAATGGGGGGCAAACTGAAGCTTTCTTT; CDR3: CSVENGGQTEAFF
size: many; D: TRBD1; J: TRBJ2-7; V: TRBV29-1; DNA: TGCAGCGTTAGCGACAGGGAGTCCTACGAGCAGTACTTC; CDR3: CSVSDRESYEQYF
size: few; D: .; J: TRBJ1-1; V: TRBV3-1; DNA: TGTGCCAGCAGCCAAGACAGACTAGTCGGAGAAGCTTTCTTT; CDR3: CASSQDRLVGEAFF
size: .; D: TRBD2; J: TRBJ2-5; V: TRBV27; DNA: TGTGCCAGCAGTTCTATCCCCGGGACTAGCGGGGACCAGGAGACCCAGTACTTC; CDR3: CASSSIPGTSGDQETQYF
size: many; D: TRBD1; J: TRBJ2-7; V: TRBV10-3; DNA: TGTGCCATCAGTGAGTCGAGGGCAGGGGGTGAGGTGCAGTACTTC; CDR3: CAISESRAGGEVQYF
size: many; D: .; J: TRBJ2-7; V: TRBV28; DNA: TGTGCCAGCAGTTTCGGATTTCCTACGGAGCAGTACTTC; CDR3: CASSFGFPTEQYF
size: few; D: TRBD1; J: TRBJ2-5; V: TRBV25-1; DNA: TGTGCCAGCAGTGCTGACCCGGGACAGGTACAAGAGACCCAGTACTTC; CDR3: CASSADPGQVQETQYF
size: many; D: TRBD2; J: TRBJ2-7; V: TRBV25-1; DNA: TGTGCCAGCAGTGAACGGACTAGCGGCTCCTACGAGCAGTACTTC; CDR3: CASSERTSGSYEQYF
size: .; D: TRBD1; J: TRBJ2-5; V: TRBV28; DNA: TGTGCCAGCAGTCCTAGGGACAGGGGGCTTGAGACCCAGTACTTC; CDR3: CASSPRDRGLETQYF
size: many; D: TRBD1; J: TRBJ2-5; V: TRBV5-1; DNA: TGCGCCAGCAGCTTTATTTGGACAGGGGTAGAGACCCAGTACTTC; CDR3: CASSFIWTGVETQYF
size: .; D: TRBD2; J: TRBJ2-3; V: TRBV2; DNA: TGTGCCAGCAGTGAACAGCTAGCGGGAGGACAGGATACGCAGTATTTT; CDR3: CASSEQLAGGQDTQYF
size: few; D: TRBD1; J: TRBJ2-7; V: TRBV10-3; DNA: TGTGCCATCAGTGGGGACGACAGGGACTACGAGCAGTACTTC; CDR3: CAISGDDRDYEQYF
size: many; D: TRBD2; J: TRBJ2-1; V: TRBV5-1; DNA: TGCGCCAGCAGCTTGGGACTAGCGGAGATCGATGAGCAGTTCTTC; CDR3: CASSLGLAEIDEQFF
size: few; D: TRBD1; J: TRBJ2-7; V: TRBV29-1; DNA: TGCAGCGTCCGGACAGGGGGCGACGAGCAGTACTTC; CDR3: CSVRTGGDEQYF
size: many; D: .; J: TRBJ2-3; V: TRBV7-9; DNA: TGTGCCAGCAGCCAGGGGACCAGCAGCTTTGCAGATACGCAGTATTTT; CDR3: CASSQGTSSFADTQYF
size: many; D: .; J: TRBJ2-1; V: TRBV10-3; DNA: TGTGCCATCAGCGTTGACTACAATGAGCAGTTCTTC; CDR3: CAISVDYNEQFF
size: .; D: .; J: TRBJ2-3; V: TRBV5-1; DNA: TGCGCCAGCAGCTTTCAGCTTTTAGGAGATACGCAGTATTTT; CDR3: CASSFQLLGDTQYF
size: many; D: .; J: TRBJ2-1; V: TRBV28; DNA: TGTGCCAGCAGTCTTACACTAGGCGGACATGAGCAGTTCTTC; CDR3: CASSLTLGGHEQFF
size: many; D: .; J: TRBJ2-7; V: TRBV29-1; DNA: TGCAGCGTTGAATTTTCAGTACCCCACGAGCAGTACTTC; CDR3: CSVEFSVPHEQYF
size: .; D: .; J: TRBJ2-3; V: TRBV14; DNA: TGTGCCAGCAGTCCCTCAGGGCGGGATACGCAGTATTTT; CDR3: CASSPSGRDTQYF
size: many; D: .; J: TRBJ2-3; V: TRBV9; DNA: TGTGCCAGCAGCGTAGGCTTCGGCACAGATACGCAGTATTTT; CDR3: CASSVGFGTDTQYF
size: medium-sized; D: TRBD1; J: TRBJ2-7; V: TRBV11-2; DNA: TGTGCCAGCAGCTTAGGATCAGGGGGCCCGAGGTGGTACGAGCAGTACTTC; CDR3: CASSLGSGGPRWYEQYF
size: many; D: .; J: TRBJ2-2; V: TRBV5-5; DNA: TGTGCCAGCAGCTTGTATGTGGAGACCGGGGAGCTGTTTTTT; CDR3: CASSLYVETGELFF
size: many; D: TRBD1; J: TRBJ2-5; V: TRBV29-1; DNA: TGCAGCGTTTTTGGCGGGGCAGGGACAGGCGAGACCCAGTACTTC; CDR3: CSVFGGAGTGETQYF
size: few; D: TRBD1; J: TRBJ2-3; V: TRBV4-3; DNA: TGCGCCAGCAGCCATGGACAGGGGGCAGATACGCAGTATTTT; CDR3: CASSHGQGADTQYF
size: .; D: .; J: TRBJ2-3; V: TRBV9; DNA: TGTGCCAGCAGCGTAGACGGGAGTCTCGCAGATACGCAGTATTTT; CDR3: CASSVDGSLADTQYF
size: .; D: TRBD1; J: TRBJ1-4; V: TRBV7-9; DNA: TGTGCCAGCAGCTTCTCCGGGACAGGGTATATTTCGACTAATGAAAAACTGTTTTTT; CDR3: CASSFSGTGYISTNEKLFF
size: .; D: TRBD1; J: TRBJ1-6; V: TRBV7-8; DNA: TGTGCCAGCAGCCCGGGACAGAATTCACCCCTCCACTTT; CDR3: CASSPGQNSPLHF
size: many; D: .; J: TRBJ2-3; V: TRBV7-2; DNA: TGTGCCAGCAGCTGGTGGGGCACAGATACGCAGTATTTT; CDR3: CASSWWGTDTQYF
size: few; D: .; J: TRBJ2-1; V: TRBV29-1; DNA: TGCAGCGTTGAAGAAGGGGTCCAGTTCTTC; CDR3: CSVEEGVQFF
size: many; D: TRBD1; J: TRBJ2-5; V: TRBV28; DNA: TGTGCCAGCGACGTCACAGGGGGTCAAGAGACCCAGTACTTC; CDR3: CASDVTGGQETQYF
size: .; D: .; J: TRBJ1-6; V: TRBV5-1; DNA: TGCGCCAGCAGAAAGGAAATGGGATCACCCCTCCACTTT; CDR3: CASRKEMGSPLHF
size: .; D: TRBD1; J: TRBJ1-1; V: TRBV7-3; DNA: TGTGCCAGCAGCTTCGACAGGGACACTGAAGCTTTCTTT; CDR3: CASSFDRDTEAFF
size: few; D: .; J: TRBJ1-1; V: TRBV29-1; DNA: TGCAGCGTTGTGGTTCATATCTCTGAAGCTTTCTTT; CDR3: CSVVVHISEAFF
size: many; D: TRBD2; J: TRBJ2-7; V: TRBV28; DNA: TGTGCCAGCAGTCGACCCCCCCCGCGGGGGACCTACGAGCAGTACTTC; CDR3: CASSRPPPRGTYEQYF
size: many; D: .; J: TRBJ2-6; V: TRBV29-1; DNA: TGCAGCGTTGGGCAGGGTCGAGCTGGGGCCAACGTCCTGACTTTC; CDR3: CSVGQGRAGANVLTF
size: few; D: TRBD2; J: TRBJ2-1; V: TRBV30; DNA: TGTGCCTGGAGTAAAAGGGGCGGGGGGACTAAGTTTAATGAGCAGTTCTTC; CDR3: CAWSKRGGGTKFNEQFF
size: many; D: .; J: TRBJ2-1; V: TRBV5-6; DNA: TGTGCCAGCAGCTGGGGGACCACTGGAAATGAGCAGTTCTTC; CDR3: CASSWGTTGNEQFF
size: few; D: TRBD1; J: TRBJ1-5; V: TRBV28; DNA: TGTGCCAGCAGTTTCGGGACAGGGGGCAGCCAGCCCCAGCATTTT; CDR3: CASSFGTGGSQPQHF
size: many; D: TRBD1; J: TRBJ2-7; V: TRBV20-1; DNA: TGCAGTGCTAGAACTACAGGGACAGGGGTTTTCGAGCAGTACTTC; CDR3: CSARTTGTGVFEQYF
size: few; D: TRBD1; J: TRBJ1-6; V: TRBV3-1; DNA: TGTGCCAGCAGCCAATCGGACAGGGATTCACCCCTCCACTTT; CDR3: CASSQSDRDSPLHF
size: many; D: TRBD1; J: TRBJ2-3; V: TRBV28; DNA: TGTGCCAGCAGCCGTGGGACAGCTAGCACAGATACGCAGTATTTT; CDR3: CASSRGTASTDTQYF
size: many; D: .; J: TRBJ2-3; V: TRBV29-1; DNA: TGCAGCGTTGAGAGCACAGATACGCAGTATTTT; CDR3: CSVESTDTQYF
size: few; D: .; J: TRBJ2-7; V: TRBV28; DNA: TGTGCCAGCAGCTCCGACATCCGGGCCGAGCAGTACTTC; CDR3: CASSSDIRAEQYF
size: .; D: TRBD1; J: TRBJ1-3; V: TRBV20-1; DNA: TGCAGTGCTCAGGGGACAGGCGTCTCTGGAAACACCGTATATTTT; CDR3: CSAQGTGVSGNTVYF
size: .; D: TRBD1; J: TRBJ1-2; V: TRBV28; DNA: TGTGCCAGCAGTTCCGGACAGGGAGACCTCTATGGCTACAACTTC; CDR3: CASSSGQGDLYGYNF
size: .; D: .; J: TRBJ2-7; V: TRBV6-1; DNA: TGTGCCAGCAGTGAAGGGGACGCCTACGAGCAGTACTTC; CDR3: CASSEGDAYEQYF
size: many; D: .; J: TRBJ1-1; V: TRBV5-1; DNA: TGCGCCAGCAGCTTGGACAGGGTGAACACTGAAGCTTTCTTT; CDR3: CASSLDRVNTEAFF